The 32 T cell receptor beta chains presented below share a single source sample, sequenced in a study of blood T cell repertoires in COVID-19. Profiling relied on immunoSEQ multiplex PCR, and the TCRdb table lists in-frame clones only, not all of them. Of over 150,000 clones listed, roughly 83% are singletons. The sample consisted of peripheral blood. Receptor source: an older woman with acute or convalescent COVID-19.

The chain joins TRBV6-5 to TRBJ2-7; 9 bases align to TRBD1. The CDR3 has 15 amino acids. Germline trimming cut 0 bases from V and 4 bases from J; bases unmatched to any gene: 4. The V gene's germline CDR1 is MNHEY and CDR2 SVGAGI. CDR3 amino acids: CASSYSGTGWYEQYF. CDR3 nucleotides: TGTGCCAGCAGTTACTCCGGGACAGGGTGGTACGAGCAGTACTTC.

The CDR3 region has the DNA TGTGCCAGCAGCCACCGGACAGGCCTAGCCAAAAACATTCAGTACTTC. Residues: CASSHRTGLAKNIQYF. The chain couples TRBV6-2 or TRBV6-3 to TRBJ2-4, with 7 positions matching TRBD1. Germline loops: CDR1 MNHEY, CDR2 SVGEGT. J lost 0 bases, V lost 6 bases, and 8 bases had no gene match. The CDR3 runs 16 residues.

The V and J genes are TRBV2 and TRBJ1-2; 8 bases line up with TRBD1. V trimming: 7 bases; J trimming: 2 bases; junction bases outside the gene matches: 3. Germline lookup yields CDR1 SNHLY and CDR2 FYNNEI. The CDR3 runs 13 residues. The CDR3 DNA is TGTGCCAGCACTCGGACAGGGAACTATGGCTACACCTTC. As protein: CASTRTGNYGYTF.

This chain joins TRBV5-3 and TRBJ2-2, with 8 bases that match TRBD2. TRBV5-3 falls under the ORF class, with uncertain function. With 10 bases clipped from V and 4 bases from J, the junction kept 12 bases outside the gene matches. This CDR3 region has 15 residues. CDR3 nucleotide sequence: TGTGCCGGACCCTCGAGTAGCGGGGTCACCGGGGAGCTGTTTTTT. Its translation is CAGPSSSGVTGELFF.

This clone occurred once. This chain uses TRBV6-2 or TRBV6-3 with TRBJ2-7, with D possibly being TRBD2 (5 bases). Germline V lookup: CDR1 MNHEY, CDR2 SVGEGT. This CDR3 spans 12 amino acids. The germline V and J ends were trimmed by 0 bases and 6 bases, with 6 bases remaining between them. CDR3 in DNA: TGTGCCAGCAGTTACTCCGGGGTCGAGCAGTACTTC. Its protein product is CASSYSGVEQYF.

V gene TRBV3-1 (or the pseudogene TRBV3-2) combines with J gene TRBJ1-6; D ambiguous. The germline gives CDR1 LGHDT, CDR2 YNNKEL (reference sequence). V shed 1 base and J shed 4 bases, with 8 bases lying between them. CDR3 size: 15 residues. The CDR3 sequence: CASSQATAYNSPLHF. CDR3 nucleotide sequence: TGTGCCAGCAGCCAAGCCACAGCTTATAATTCACCCCTCCACTTT.

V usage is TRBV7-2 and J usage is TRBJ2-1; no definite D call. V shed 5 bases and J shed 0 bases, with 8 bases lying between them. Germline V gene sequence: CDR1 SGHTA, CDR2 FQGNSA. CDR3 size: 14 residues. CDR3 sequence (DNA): TGTGCCAGCAGCCCCCCCGGCTCCTACAATGAGCAGTTCTTC. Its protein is CASSPPGSYNEQFF.

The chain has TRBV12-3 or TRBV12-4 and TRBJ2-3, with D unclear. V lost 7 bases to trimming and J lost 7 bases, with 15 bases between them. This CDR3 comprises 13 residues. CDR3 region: CASTLSSPNTQYF. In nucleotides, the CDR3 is TGTGCCAGCACCTTGTCAAGCCCAAATACGCAGTATTTT.

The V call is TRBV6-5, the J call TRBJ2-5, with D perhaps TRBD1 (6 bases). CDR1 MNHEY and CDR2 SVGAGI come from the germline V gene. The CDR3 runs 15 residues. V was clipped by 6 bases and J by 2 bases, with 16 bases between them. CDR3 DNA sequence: TGTGCCAGCAGACCCAGTTGGGGGCATCAAGAGACCCAGTACTTC. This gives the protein CASRPSWGHQETQYF.

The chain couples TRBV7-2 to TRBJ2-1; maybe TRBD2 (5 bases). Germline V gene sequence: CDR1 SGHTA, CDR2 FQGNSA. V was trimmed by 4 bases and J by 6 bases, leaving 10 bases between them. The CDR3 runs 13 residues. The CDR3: CASSSTTSNEQFF. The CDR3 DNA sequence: TGTGCCAGCAGCTCGACTACCTCCAATGAGCAGTTCTTC.

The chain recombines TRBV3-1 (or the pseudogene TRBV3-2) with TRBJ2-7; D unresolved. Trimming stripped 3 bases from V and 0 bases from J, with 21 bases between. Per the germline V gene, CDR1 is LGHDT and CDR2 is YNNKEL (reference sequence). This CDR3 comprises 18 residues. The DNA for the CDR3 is TGTGCCAGCAGCCAGACCTTCTTAAGACTGAAAGTCTCCTACGAGCAGTACTTC. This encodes CASSQTFLRLKVSYEQYF.

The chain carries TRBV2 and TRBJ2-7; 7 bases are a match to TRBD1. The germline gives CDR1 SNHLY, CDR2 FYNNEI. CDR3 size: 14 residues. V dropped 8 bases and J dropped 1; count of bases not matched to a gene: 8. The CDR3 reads CASRWDSRSYEQYF. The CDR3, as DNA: TGTGCCAGCCGATGGGACAGTCGATCCTACGAGCAGTACTTC.

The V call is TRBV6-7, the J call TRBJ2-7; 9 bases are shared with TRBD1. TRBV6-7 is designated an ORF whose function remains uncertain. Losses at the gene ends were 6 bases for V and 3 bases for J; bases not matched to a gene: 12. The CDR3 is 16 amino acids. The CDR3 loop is CASRPPRQGEDYEQYF. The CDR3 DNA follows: TGTGCCAGCAGACCCCCGAGACAGGGGGAAGACTACGAGCAGTACTTC.

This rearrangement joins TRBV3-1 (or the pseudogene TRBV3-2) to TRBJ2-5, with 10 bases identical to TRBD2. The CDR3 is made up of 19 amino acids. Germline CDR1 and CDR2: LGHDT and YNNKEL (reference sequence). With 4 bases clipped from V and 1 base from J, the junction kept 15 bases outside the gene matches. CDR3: CASSRPTLTSGALQETQYF. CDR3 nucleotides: TGTGCCAGCAGCCGTCCTACGTTAACTAGCGGGGCTCTCCAAGAGACCCAGTACTTC.

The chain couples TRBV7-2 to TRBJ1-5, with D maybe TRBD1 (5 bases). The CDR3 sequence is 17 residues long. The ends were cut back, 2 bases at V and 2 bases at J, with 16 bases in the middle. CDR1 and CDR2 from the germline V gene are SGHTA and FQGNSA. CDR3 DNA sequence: TGTGCCAGCAGCTTACACCAGAACACGGGGGGCAATCAGCCCCAGCATTTT. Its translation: CASSLHQNTGGNQPQHF.

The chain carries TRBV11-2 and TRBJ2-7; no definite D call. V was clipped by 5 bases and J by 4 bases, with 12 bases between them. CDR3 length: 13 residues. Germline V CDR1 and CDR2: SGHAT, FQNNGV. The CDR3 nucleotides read TGTGCCAGCAGCCCCCCGGAGAGTTACGAGCAGTACTTC. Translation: CASSPPESYEQYF.

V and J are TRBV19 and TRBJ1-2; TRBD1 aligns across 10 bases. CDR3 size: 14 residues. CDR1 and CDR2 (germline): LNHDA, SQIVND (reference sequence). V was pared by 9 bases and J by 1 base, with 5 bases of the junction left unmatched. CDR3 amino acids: CASRDRGHNYGYTF. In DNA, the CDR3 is TGTGCCAGCCGTGACAGGGGGCATAACTATGGCTACACCTTC.

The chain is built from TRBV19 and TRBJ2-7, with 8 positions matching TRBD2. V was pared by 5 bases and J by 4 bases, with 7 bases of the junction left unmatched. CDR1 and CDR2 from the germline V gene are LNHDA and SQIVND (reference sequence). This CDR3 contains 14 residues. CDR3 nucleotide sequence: TGTGCCAGTAGTCAAGGACTAGCCCCTTACGAGCAGTACTTC. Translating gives CASSQGLAPYEQYF. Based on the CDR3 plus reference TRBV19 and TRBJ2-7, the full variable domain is DGGITQSPKYLFRKEGQNVTLSCEQNLNHDAMYWYRQDPGQGLRLIYYSQIVNDFQKGDIAEGYSVSREKKESFPLTVTSAQKNPTAFYLCASSQGLAPYEQYFGPGTRLTVT.

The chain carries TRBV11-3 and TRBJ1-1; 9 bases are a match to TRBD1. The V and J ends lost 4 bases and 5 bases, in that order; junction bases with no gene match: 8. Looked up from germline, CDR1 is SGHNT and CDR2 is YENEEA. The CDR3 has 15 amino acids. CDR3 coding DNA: TGTGCCAGCAGCTCATCGACAGGGGGTGGGACTGAAGCTTTCTTT. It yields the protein CASSSSTGGGTEAFF.

The CDR3 loop reads CASSSVDSGNQPQHF. The CDR3 nucleotides read TGCGCCAGCAGTAGCGTTGACTCGGGAAATCAGCCCCAGCATTTT. The gene calls are TRBV10-2 and TRBJ1-5, with D hard to call. Trimming removed 5 bases from V and 4 bases from J, with 15 bases in between. The germline V gene encodes CDR1 WSHSY and CDR2 SAAADI. The CDR3 is made up of 15 amino acids.

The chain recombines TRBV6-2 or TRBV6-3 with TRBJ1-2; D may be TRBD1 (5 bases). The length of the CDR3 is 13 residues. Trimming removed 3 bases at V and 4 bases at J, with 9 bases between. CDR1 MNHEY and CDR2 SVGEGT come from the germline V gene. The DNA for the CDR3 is TGTGCCAGCAGTTATGACAGCGTCTATGGCTACACCTTC. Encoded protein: CASSYDSVYGYTF.

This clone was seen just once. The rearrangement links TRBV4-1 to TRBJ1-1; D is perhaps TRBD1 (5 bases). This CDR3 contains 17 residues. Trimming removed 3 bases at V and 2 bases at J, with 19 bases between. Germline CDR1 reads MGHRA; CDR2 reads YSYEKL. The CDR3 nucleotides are TGCGCCAGCAGCCATGCGAGAATCCAGGGAAATAACACTGAAGCTTTCTTT. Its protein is CASSHARIQGNNTEAFF.

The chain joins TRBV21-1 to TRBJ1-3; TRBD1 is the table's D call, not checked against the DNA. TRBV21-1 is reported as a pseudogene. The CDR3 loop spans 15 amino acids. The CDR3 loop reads CASADSLGTGNTIYF. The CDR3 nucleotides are TGTGCCAGCGCTGACAGCTTGGGCACTGGAAACACCATATATTTT.

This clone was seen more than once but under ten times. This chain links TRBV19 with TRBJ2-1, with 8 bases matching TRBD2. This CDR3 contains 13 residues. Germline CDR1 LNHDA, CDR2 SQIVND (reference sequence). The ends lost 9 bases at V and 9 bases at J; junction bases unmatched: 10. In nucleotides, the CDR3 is TGTGCCAGCGGACTAGCCCCACGGGGTGAGCAGTTCTTC. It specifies CASGLAPRGEQFF.

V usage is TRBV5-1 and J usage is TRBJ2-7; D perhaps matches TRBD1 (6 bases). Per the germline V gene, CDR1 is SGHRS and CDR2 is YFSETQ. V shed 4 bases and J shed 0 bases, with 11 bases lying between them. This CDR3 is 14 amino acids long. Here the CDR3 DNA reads TGCGCCAGCAGCACGACACAGGGCTCCTACGAGCAGTACTTC. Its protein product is CASSTTQGSYEQYF.

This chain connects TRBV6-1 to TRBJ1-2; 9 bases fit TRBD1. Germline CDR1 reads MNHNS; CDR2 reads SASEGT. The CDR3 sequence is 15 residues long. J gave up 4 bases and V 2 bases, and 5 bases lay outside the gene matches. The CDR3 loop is CASSEMDRGGYGYTF. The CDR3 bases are TGTGCCAGCAGTGAAATGGACAGGGGAGGCTATGGCTACACCTTC.

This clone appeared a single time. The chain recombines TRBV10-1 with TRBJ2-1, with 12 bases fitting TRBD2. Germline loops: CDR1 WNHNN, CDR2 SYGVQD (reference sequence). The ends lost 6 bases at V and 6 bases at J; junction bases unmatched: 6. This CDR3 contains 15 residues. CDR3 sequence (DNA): TGCGCCAGCAGACCTAGCGGGGGGGCCGGCAATGAGCAGTTCTTC. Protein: CASRPSGGAGNEQFF.

CDR3 DNA sequence: TGTGCCAGCAGTCAGGACAGGCAAGCTTTCTTT. The encoded protein is CASSQDRQAFF. The chain joins TRBV6-4 to TRBJ1-1; 7 bases map to TRBD1. This CDR3 is built from 11 residues. CDR1 is MRHNA, CDR2 SNTAGT, per germline. The junction had 3 bases not matched to a gene; V was cut back by 5 bases and J by 9 bases.

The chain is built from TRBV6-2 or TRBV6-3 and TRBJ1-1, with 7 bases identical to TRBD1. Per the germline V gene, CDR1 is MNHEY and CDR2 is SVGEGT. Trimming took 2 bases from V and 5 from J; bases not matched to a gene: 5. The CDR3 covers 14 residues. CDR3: CASSYEGAPTEAFF. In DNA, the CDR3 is TGTGCCAGCAGTTACGAGGGGGCGCCTACTGAAGCTTTCTTT.

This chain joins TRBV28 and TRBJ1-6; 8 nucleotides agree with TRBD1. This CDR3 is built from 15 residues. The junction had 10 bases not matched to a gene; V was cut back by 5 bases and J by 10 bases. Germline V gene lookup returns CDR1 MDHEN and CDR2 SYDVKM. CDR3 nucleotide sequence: TGTGCCAGCAGTCCAATCCGGACAGGGAACTCACCCCTCCACTTT. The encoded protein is CASSPIRTGNSPLHF.

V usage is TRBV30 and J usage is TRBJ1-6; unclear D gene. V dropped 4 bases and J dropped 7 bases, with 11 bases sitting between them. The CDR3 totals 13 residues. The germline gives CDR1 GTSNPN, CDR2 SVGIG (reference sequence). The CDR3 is CAWTPSPNSPLHF. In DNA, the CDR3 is TGTGCCTGGACCCCGAGCCCGAATTCACCCCTCCACTTT.

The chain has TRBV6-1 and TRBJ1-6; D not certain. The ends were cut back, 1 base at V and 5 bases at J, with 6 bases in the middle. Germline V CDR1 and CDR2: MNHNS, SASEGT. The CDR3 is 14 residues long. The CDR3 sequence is CASSEGRDNSPLHF. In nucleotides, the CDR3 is TGTGCCAGCAGTGAAGGACGGGATAATTCACCCCTCCACTTT.